One T cell receptor (beta chain) is described in this entry. The antigen is not known. This sample is drawn from a study of T cell responses to AZD1222 COVID-19 vaccine. Profiling relied on immunoSEQ multiplex PCR, and the TCRdb table lists in-frame clones only, not all of them. This sample carries about 68,000 clones, more than 70% of them seen once, and the ten largest clones take 12%. Study outcomes and limitations: Donor demographics were predominantly white British with a female majority; clonal diversity may be underestimated. Breadth and depth of Spike-specific TCRs rose after two AZD1222 doses. Just 5 to 7 AZD1222 recipients tested seropositive at baseline. Repertoire sampling occurred only after the peak T cell response.

Trimming took 4 bases from V and 3 from J; bases not matched to a gene: 9. The CDR3 spans 17 residues. V usage is TRBV6-7 and J usage is TRBJ1-6, with 7 bases matching TRBD1. TRBV6-7 is an ORF, with its function uncertain. The receptor's source is an adult in good health. Specimen: peripheral blood, collected on day 0 of AZD1222 vaccination. CDR3 region: CASSCTSRDSYNSPLHF. The CDR3 nucleotides read TGTGCCAGCAGTTGCACCTCCCGGGACAGCTATAATTCACCCCTCCACTTT.